The following is a TCR beta chain sequence with its context. This entry is derived from a study of cytomegalovirus exposure and HLA in healthy donors. Study information: Earlier sequencing of 150 million to 200 million T cells yielded approximately 120 million unique TCR beta sequences.

60 Vbeta and 13 Jbeta primers were used in PCR. Repertoires were generated with immunoSEQ multiplex PCR, while TCRdb's copy carries only in-frame clones and drops some. The table lists under 200,000 clones, 70% to 85% of them singletons. Healthy bone marrow donors supplied every sample. J gave up 2 bases and V 9 bases, and 6 bases lay outside the gene matches. Germline V CDR1 and CDR2: SNHLY, FYNNEI. This CDR3 is built from 14 residues. The genes are TRBV2 and TRBJ2-5, with 10 positions matching TRBD2. This TCR came from a woman aged 25 to 45 in good health and CMV-seropositive. Specimen: PBMCs. CDR3 amino acids: CASRLAGGQETQYF. The CDR3 DNA reads as TGTGCCAGTCGACTAGCGGGCGGTCAAGAGACCCAGTACTTC.